This T cell receptor beta chain came from a study of T cell responses to AZD1222 COVID-19 vaccine. Findings and caveats of the study: Regions left unmutated in variants are reportedly the target of nearly half of spike-specific TCRs. Seropositive at baseline were only five or six AZD1222 recipients.

In regard to this clone: The antigen remains unidentified.

The data were produced by immunoSEQ multiplex PCR, yet TCRdb's version contains in-frame clones alone and is incomplete. The sample shows some 160,000 clones, just under 95% of them seen only once. Germline-derived CDR1 and CDR2 are MNHEY and SVGAGI. Germline trimming cut 6 bases from V and 7 bases from J; bases unmatched to any gene: 9. The CDR3 contains 13 residues. Sequences were derived from peripheral blood, sampled on day 0 of AZD1222 vaccination. The rearrangement links TRBV6-5 to TRBJ2-7, with TRBD1 identical over 7 bases. The origin of this receptor is an adult in good health. The CDR3 is CASRRDRAGEQYF. The CDR3, as DNA: TGTGCCAGCAGGCGCGACAGGGCAGGGGAGCAGTACTTC.